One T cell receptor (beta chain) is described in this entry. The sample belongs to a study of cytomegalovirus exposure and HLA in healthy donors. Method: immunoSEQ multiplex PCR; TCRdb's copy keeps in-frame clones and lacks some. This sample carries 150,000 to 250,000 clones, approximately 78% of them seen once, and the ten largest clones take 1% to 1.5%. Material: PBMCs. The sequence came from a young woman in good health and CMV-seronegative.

The CDR3 spells CASSQETSGRRVLSDDEQFF. The CDR3 DNA is TGCGCCAGCAGCCAAGAGACTAGCGGGAGGCGGGTATTGTCGGACGATGAGCAGTTCTTC. V usage is TRBV4-1 and J usage is TRBJ2-1, with 13 nucleotides matching TRBD2. CDR1 is MGHRA, CDR2 YSYEKL, per germline. The ends lost 0 bases at V and 8 bases at J; junction bases unmatched: 16. This CDR3 contains 20 residues.